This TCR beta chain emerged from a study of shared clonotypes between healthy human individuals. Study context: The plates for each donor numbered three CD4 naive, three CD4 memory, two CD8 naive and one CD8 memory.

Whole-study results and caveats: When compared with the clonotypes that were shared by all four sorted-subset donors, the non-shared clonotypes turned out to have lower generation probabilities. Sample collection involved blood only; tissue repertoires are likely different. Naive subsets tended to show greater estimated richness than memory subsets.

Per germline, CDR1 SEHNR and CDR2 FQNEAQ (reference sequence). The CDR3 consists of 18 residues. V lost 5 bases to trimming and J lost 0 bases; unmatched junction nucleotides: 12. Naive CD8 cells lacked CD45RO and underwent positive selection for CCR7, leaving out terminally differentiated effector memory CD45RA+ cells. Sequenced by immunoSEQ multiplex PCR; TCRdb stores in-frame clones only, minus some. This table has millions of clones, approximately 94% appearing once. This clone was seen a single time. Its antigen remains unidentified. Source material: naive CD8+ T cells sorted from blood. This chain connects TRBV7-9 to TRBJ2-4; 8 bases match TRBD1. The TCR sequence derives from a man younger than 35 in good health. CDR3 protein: CASSSGTGQPIAKNIQYF. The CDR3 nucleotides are TGTGCCAGCAGCAGTGGGACAGGCCAACCCATAGCCAAAAACATTCAGTACTTC.